The rows below give T cell receptor beta chains drawn from one sample of a study of blood T cell repertoires in COVID-19. Some clones are missing from TCRdb's copy, which holds only in-frame ones; the method was immunoSEQ multiplex PCR. In the table there are about 200,000 clones, around 80% of which are singletons. Sequenced material: peripheral blood. The receptors were gathered from a woman between 70 and 85 years old with acute or convalescent COVID-19. CDR3s include the opening cysteine and the closing phenylalanine or tryptophan. The order of the fields is clone size, V gene, D gene, J gene, CDR3 protein. A D gene is named only where the DNA matches it firmly. Rows may omit the clone size; those that give it use once, few, many or a size class.

clone_size: .
v_call: TRBV11-2
d_call: TRBD2
j_call: TRBJ2-1
cdr3_aa: CASSLVSREGGNEQFF

clone_size: .
v_call: TRBV19
d_call: TRBD1
j_call: TRBJ1-2
cdr3_aa: CASSAPGQGHYGYTF

clone_size: .
v_call: TRBV5-4
d_call: TRBD1
j_call: TRBJ2-6
cdr3_aa: CASSSSRDRAGANVLTF

clone_size: .
v_call: TRBV27
d_call: TRBD1
j_call: TRBJ1-1
cdr3_aa: CASSLAGGTEAFF

clone_size: .
v_call: TRBV5-8
d_call: TRBD2
j_call: TRBJ2-7
cdr3_aa: CASSPGLAGTGQYF

clone_size: .
v_call: TRBV9
d_call: .
j_call: TRBJ2-7
cdr3_aa: CASSADGQRTFPYEQYF

clone_size: .
v_call: TRBV19
d_call: .
j_call: TRBJ2-2
cdr3_aa: CASSSAGTANTGELFF

clone_size: few
v_call: TRBV5-4
d_call: TRBD2
j_call: TRBJ2-1
cdr3_aa: CASSLAGTSGSGQFF

clone_size: .
v_call: TRBV7-7
d_call: TRBD1
j_call: TRBJ1-5
cdr3_aa: CASSLAITDRVFSNQPQHF

clone_size: .
v_call: TRBV6-4
d_call: .
j_call: TRBJ1-3
cdr3_aa: CASSDSGRASGNTIYF

clone_size: .
v_call: TRBV5-4
d_call: .
j_call: TRBJ2-5
cdr3_aa: CASSLPQGQETQYF

clone_size: .
v_call: TRBV5-1
d_call: TRBD1
j_call: TRBJ2-3
cdr3_aa: CASSPGTDHSTDTQYF

clone_size: .
v_call: TRBV10-1
d_call: TRBD1
j_call: TRBJ2-5
cdr3_aa: CASSLDRADQETQYF

clone_size: .
v_call: TRBV28
d_call: .
j_call: TRBJ1-2
cdr3_aa: CASSLSTPGQGNGYTF

clone_size: few
v_call: TRBV10-1
d_call: .
j_call: TRBJ2-1
cdr3_aa: CASSEARGQKNEQFF

clone_size: once
v_call: TRBV18
d_call: .
j_call: TRBJ1-5
cdr3_aa: CASSPPQGNQPQHF

clone_size: .
v_call: TRBV5-4
d_call: TRBD2
j_call: TRBJ2-7
cdr3_aa: CASRIAGRTYEQYF

clone_size: .
v_call: TRBV2
d_call: TRBD1
j_call: TRBJ2-2
cdr3_aa: CASSERQGATNTGELFF

clone_size: .
v_call: TRBV2
d_call: TRBD1
j_call: TRBJ2-6
cdr3_aa: CASIRDRNSGANVLTF

clone_size: .
v_call: TRBV13
d_call: TRBD1
j_call: TRBJ2-7
cdr3_aa: CASSQGKGGQGREQYF

clone_size: .
v_call: TRBV19
d_call: .
j_call: TRBJ1-1
cdr3_aa: CASSNRVSMNTEAFF

clone_size: .
v_call: TRBV27
d_call: .
j_call: TRBJ2-2
cdr3_aa: CASSLWGLGSTGELFF

clone_size: .
v_call: TRBV28
d_call: TRBD1
j_call: TRBJ1-6
cdr3_aa: CASSLPTGDNSPLHF

clone_size: .
v_call: TRBV9
d_call: .
j_call: TRBJ2-1
cdr3_aa: CASSATPSYNEQFF

clone_size: once
v_call: TRBV5-4
d_call: TRBD2
j_call: TRBJ2-2
cdr3_aa: CASSFGLAGRAGELFF

clone_size: .
v_call: TRBV3-1/TRBV3-2
d_call: TRBD1
j_call: TRBJ2-1
cdr3_aa: CASSQARQGGEQFF

clone_size: .
v_call: TRBV27
d_call: TRBD2
j_call: TRBJ2-7
cdr3_aa: CASSNRLAGEQYF

clone_size: .
v_call: TRBV11-3
d_call: TRBD1
j_call: TRBJ1-5
cdr3_aa: CASSRKLGTGGLNQPQHF

clone_size: .
v_call: TRBV5-5
d_call: TRBD2
j_call: TRBJ2-1
cdr3_aa: CASSSVAGANYNEQFF

clone_size: .
v_call: TRBV9
d_call: TRBD1
j_call: TRBJ2-3
cdr3_aa: CASSDRRGTDTQYF

clone_size: .
v_call: TRBV3-1/TRBV3-2
d_call: TRBD2
j_call: TRBJ2-1
cdr3_aa: CASSPPWGSGSSYNEQFF

clone_size: once
v_call: TRBV19
d_call: .
j_call: TRBJ1-1
cdr3_aa: CASSILWDNEAFF

clone_size: .
v_call: TRBV25-1
d_call: .
j_call: TRBJ2-1
cdr3_aa: CASSSRGGDEQFF